Listed below are T cell receptor beta chains from one sample, sequenced in a study of blood T cell repertoires in COVID-19. The method was immunoSEQ multiplex PCR; TCRdb's version includes in-frame clones alone and lacks a portion of them. The sample shows 50,000 to 75,000 clones, approximately 87% of them seen only once. The sample taken for sequencing was peripheral blood. The receptors shown here come from a man aged 60 to 69 with acute or convalescent COVID-19. CDR3s include the opening cysteine and the closing phenylalanine or tryptophan. The D gene is left open where the match is weak. The size entry is marked missing in some rows and otherwise reads once, few, many or a size class.

DNA: TGTGCTAGCAGCTTATTATTTTCCGGACAGTTAAACAATCAGCCCCAGCATTTT
CDR3: CASSLLFSGQLNNQPQHF
V: TRBV7-7
size: .
J: TRBJ1-5
D: .

DNA: TGCGCCAGCAGCCAAGATTCCGGGGGAGCGAACACTGAAGCTTTCTTT
CDR3: CASSQDSGGANTEAFF
V: TRBV4-3
size: .
J: TRBJ1-1
D: .

DNA: TGCGCCAGCAGCTTGGACAACCCCTACGAGCAGTACTTC
CDR3: CASSLDNPYEQYF
V: TRBV5-1
size: .
J: TRBJ2-7
D: .

DNA: TGTGCCAGCATGCGGCGGGAGAGCTCCTATAATTCACCCCTCCACTTT
CDR3: CASMRRESSYNSPLHF
V: TRBV27
size: .
J: TRBJ1-6
D: .

DNA: TGTGCCAGCAGCTTATTTGGGGGGGGCTATGAGCAGTTCTTC
CDR3: CASSLFGGGYEQFF
V: TRBV7-6
size: .
J: TRBJ2-1
D: .

DNA: TGTGCCAGCAGCCCAACGACAGGGGGCAGCTATGGCTACACCTTC
CDR3: CASSPTTGGSYGYTF
V: TRBV7-9
size: .
J: TRBJ1-2
D: TRBD1

DNA: TGTGCCAGCAGCTTACTGGGGGCGAGCACTGAAGCTTTCTTT
CDR3: CASSLLGASTEAFF
V: TRBV7-8
size: .
J: TRBJ1-1
D: .

DNA: TGTGCCAGCTCACCGACACAGGGGGCTTCCTACGAGCAGTACTTC
CDR3: CASSPTQGASYEQYF
V: TRBV18
size: .
J: TRBJ2-7
D: TRBD1

DNA: TGTGCCAGCTCAAAGCTGTGGCGGGGGGGACTAGCCAAAAACATTCAGTACTTC
CDR3: CASSKLWRGGLAKNIQYF
V: TRBV27
size: .
J: TRBJ2-4
D: TRBD2

DNA: TGTGCCAGCAGCCAATCTGAAACGGACAGAGTCTATGGCTACACCTTC
CDR3: CASSQSETDRVYGYTF
V: TRBV3-1/TRBV3-2
size: .
J: TRBJ1-2
D: .

DNA: TGTGCCAGCAGCGTCGGACAGGGGGTTAATGAAAAACTGTTTTTT
CDR3: CASSVGQGVNEKLFF
V: TRBV9
size: .
J: TRBJ1-4
D: TRBD1

DNA: TGTGCCAGCAGCGTTGGCTCCTTACACACAGATACGCAGTATTTT
CDR3: CASSVGSLHTDTQYF
V: TRBV9
size: .
J: TRBJ2-3
D: .

DNA: TGTGCCAGCAGCCTTATGGGCCCCGGCTATGGCTACACCTTC
CDR3: CASSLMGPGYGYTF
V: TRBV27
size: .
J: TRBJ1-2
D: .

DNA: TGTGCCAGCAGTTACCGACATGGACAGGGCGAAGGACTGTTTTTT
CDR3: CASSYRHGQGEGLFF
V: TRBV6-2/TRBV6-3
size: .
J: TRBJ1-4
D: TRBD1

DNA: TGTGCCAGCAGAGCCGGGACAGGGGCGGGCCCCCTCCACTTT
CDR3: CASRAGTGAGPLHF
V: TRBV9
size: .
J: TRBJ1-6
D: TRBD1

DNA: TGTGCCAGTAGTATAACTGGGACAGGGGCGCTCGGCTACACCTTC
CDR3: CASSITGTGALGYTF
V: TRBV19
size: .
J: TRBJ1-2
D: TRBD1

DNA: TGTGCCAGCAGCACATCCGGGACAGGGTATGATGAGCAGTTCTTC
CDR3: CASSTSGTGYDEQFF
V: TRBV5-8
size: once
J: TRBJ2-1
D: TRBD1

DNA: TGCGCCAGCAGTGGACTGGGTGGCACAGATACGCAGTATTTT
CDR3: CASSGLGGTDTQYF
V: TRBV10-2
size: .
J: TRBJ2-3
D: .

DNA: TGTGCCAGCAGTCATAACGGACAGGGAACGAGCAATCAGCCCCAGCATTTT
CDR3: CASSHNGQGTSNQPQHF
V: TRBV28
size: .
J: TRBJ1-5
D: TRBD1

DNA: TGTGCCAGCAGTTTATTACCACAGGGGGCTATTGTAAACATTCAGTACTTC
CDR3: CASSLLPQGAIVNIQYF
V: TRBV28
size: .
J: TRBJ2-4
D: TRBD1

DNA: TGTGCCAGCAGCGTAGGCCCCCAGCGGGGGGGCTTCCAAGAGACCCAGTACTTC
CDR3: CASSVGPQRGGFQETQYF
V: TRBV9
size: .
J: TRBJ2-5
D: TRBD2

DNA: TGTGCCAGCAGTTTATATCGGAACACTGAAGCTTTCTTT
CDR3: CASSLYRNTEAFF
V: TRBV27
size: .
J: TRBJ1-1
D: .

DNA: TGTGCCAGCTCACCATTGTCAAACACCGGGGAGCTGTTTTTT
CDR3: CASSPLSNTGELFF
V: TRBV18
size: .
J: TRBJ2-2
D: .

DNA: TGTGCCAGCAGCCCGGAAGACAGGTTGAACACCGGGGAGCTGTTTTTT
CDR3: CASSPEDRLNTGELFF
V: TRBV13
size: .
J: TRBJ2-2
D: .

DNA: TGTGCCTGGAGGAAACAGGACGGCCAGCCCCAGCATTTT
CDR3: CAWRKQDGQPQHF
V: TRBV30
size: .
J: TRBJ1-5
D: .

DNA: TGCGCCAGCAGCCAAGATACGGTGGGGGAGCTGTTTTTT
CDR3: CASSQDTVGELFF
V: TRBV4-3
size: .
J: TRBJ2-2
D: .

DNA: TGTGCGACGACCGGTTTCAGTAACAGGTCTGGTAACACTGAAGCTTTCTTT
CDR3: CATTGFSNRSGNTEAFF
V: TRBV2
size: .
J: TRBJ1-1
D: .

DNA: TGTGCCAGCAGCGCGGGGGACAGGGATACCACTGAAGCTTTCTTT
CDR3: CASSAGDRDTTEAFF
V: TRBV7-2
size: .
J: TRBJ1-1
D: TRBD1

DNA: TGCAGCGTTGAAAGACTAGCGGGGGCCTCGGGCGATACGCAGTATTTT
CDR3: CSVERLAGASGDTQYF
V: TRBV29-1
size: .
J: TRBJ2-3
D: TRBD2

DNA: TGTGCCAGCAGTTACCTTCCGGACAGGGTTGGTTACGAGCAGTACTTC
CDR3: CASSYLPDRVGYEQYF
V: TRBV6-2/TRBV6-3
size: .
J: TRBJ2-7
D: TRBD1

DNA: TGTGCCAGCAGGGGCCCGAACTATGGCTACACCTTC
CDR3: CASRGPNYGYTF
V: TRBV6-5
size: .
J: TRBJ1-2
D: .

DNA: TGCGCCAGCATCAATCTAGCGGGGGTCTCCTACGAGCAGTACTTC
CDR3: CASINLAGVSYEQYF
V: TRBV10-2
size: once
J: TRBJ2-7
D: TRBD2

DNA: TGTGCCAGCAGACCGGGTCCCACGTCGGGAAACACCATATATTTT
CDR3: CASRPGPTSGNTIYF
V: TRBV3-1/TRBV3-2
size: .
J: TRBJ1-3
D: .